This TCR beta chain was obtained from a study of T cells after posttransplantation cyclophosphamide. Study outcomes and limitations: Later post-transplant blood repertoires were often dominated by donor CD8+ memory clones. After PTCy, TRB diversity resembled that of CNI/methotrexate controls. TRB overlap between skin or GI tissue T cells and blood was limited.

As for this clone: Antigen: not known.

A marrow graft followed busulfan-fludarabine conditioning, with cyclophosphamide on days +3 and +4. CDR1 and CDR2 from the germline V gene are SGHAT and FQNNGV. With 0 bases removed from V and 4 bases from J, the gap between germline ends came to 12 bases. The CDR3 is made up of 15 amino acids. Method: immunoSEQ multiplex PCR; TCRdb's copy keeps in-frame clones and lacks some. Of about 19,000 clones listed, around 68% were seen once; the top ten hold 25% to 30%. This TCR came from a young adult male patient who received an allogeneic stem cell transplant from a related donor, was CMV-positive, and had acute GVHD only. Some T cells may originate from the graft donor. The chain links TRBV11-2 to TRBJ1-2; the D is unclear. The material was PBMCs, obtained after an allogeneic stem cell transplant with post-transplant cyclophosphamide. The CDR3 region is CASSLDRGVGYGYTF. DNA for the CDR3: TGTGCCAGCAGCTTAGACCGCGGGGTAGGCTATGGCTACACCTTC.